The 9 T cell receptor beta chains presented below share a single source sample, sequenced in a study of CD8+ T cells in alopecia areata. Reverse transcribed after extraction, RNA yielded cDNA as the sequencing template. Libraries were prepared by immunoSEQ multiplex PCR; TCRdb keeps only in-frame clonotypes and omits some of them. The data hold approximately 140,000 clones, with over 70% observed a single time. This specimen was CD8+ T cells sorted from blood, taken at week 0. The source of these receptors is a human donor with alopecia areata.

V and J are TRBV4-1 and TRBJ2-2, with 10 bases aligning to TRBD1. Germline CDR1 and CDR2: MGHRA and YSYEKL. The CDR3 runs to 15 residues. V was clipped by 3 bases and J by 6 bases; unmatched bases: 4. The CDR3 region is CASSQDRGSAGELFF. The CDR3 coding sequence is TGCGCCAGCAGCCAGGACAGGGGGTCGGCCGGGGAGCTGTTTTTT.

In its sample, this clone was seen once. The chain combines TRBV27 with TRBJ2-1; TRBD2 matches at 8 bases. This CDR3 comprises 16 residues. Germline loops: CDR1 MNHEY, CDR2 SMNVEV (reference sequence). V gave up 4 bases and J gave up 11 bases; unmatched junction bases: 16. DNA for the CDR3: TGTGCCAGCAGTTCGCCTCCCGGGAGGGAGAAGGGCAAGCAGTTCTTC. Amino acid sequence: CASSSPPGREKGKQFF.

Worth noting for this clone: A read error may produce the germline difference seen at one junction end. V is TRBV7-7 and J is TRBJ2-2, with 7 bases matching TRBD1. Germline V CDR1 and CDR2: SSHAT, FNYEAQ (reference sequence). The CDR3 runs 15 residues. The CDR3 nucleotides are TGTGCTAGCAGCTTAAACAGGGGTCAGACCGGGGAGCTGTTTTTT. Protein: CASSLNRGQTGELFF.

The V and J genes are TRBV7-9 and TRBJ2-7; 12 positions match TRBD1. From germline, CDR1 is SEHNR and CDR2 FQNEAQ (reference sequence). Trimming took 1 base from V and 3 from J; bases not matched to a gene: 10. The length of the CDR3 is 18 residues. In DNA, the CDR3 is TGTGCCAGCAGCTTAGAGCCGGGACAGGGGGCGAAGAGCTACGAGCAGTACTTC. The encoded protein is CASSLEPGQGAKSYEQYF.

This clone was detected a few times. The V and J genes are TRBV11-2 and TRBJ2-5; D ambiguous. CDR1 is SGHAT, CDR2 FQNNGV, per germline. This CDR3 contains 13 residues. V dropped 5 bases and J dropped 7 bases, with 14 bases sitting between them. The CDR3 protein is CASSPPRSGTQYF. Here the CDR3 DNA reads TGTGCCAGCAGCCCCCCCCGGAGTGGGACCCAGTACTTC.

This clone was seen a single time. The chain uses TRBV28 and TRBJ2-2; D may be TRBD1 (6 bases). Germline CDR1 is MDHEN and CDR2 is SYDVKM. V lost 3 bases to trimming and J lost 5 bases, with 13 bases between them. There are 15 residues in the CDR3. The CDR3 here is CASSFQGRQTGELFF. DNA for the CDR3: TGTGCCAGCAGTTTTCAGGGGCGTCAAACCGGGGAGCTGTTTTTT.

V and J are TRBV9 and TRBJ2-1, with 8 nucleotides matching TRBD2. Losses at the gene ends were 0 bases for V and 8 bases for J; bases not matched to a gene: 16. Per germline, CDR1 SGDLS and CDR2 YYNGEE. The CDR3 sequence is 18 residues long. The DNA of the CDR3 is TGTGCCAGCAGCGTAGTTCCTAGCGGGCAGGGGATGGTGTATGAGCAGTTCTTC. This codes for CASSVVPSGQGMVYEQFF.

The chain carries TRBV7-8 and TRBJ2-1, with D possibly matching TRBD2 (6 bases). V gave up 2 bases and J gave up 5 bases, with 16 bases separating them. Germline values: CDR1 SGHVS, CDR2 FQNEAQ. The CDR3 is 16 residues long. CDR3 loop: CASSLLFGRGHNEQFF. The CDR3 DNA sequence: TGTGCCAGCAGCTTACTATTCGGGAGAGGTCACAATGAGCAGTTCTTC.

The rearrangement links TRBV27 to TRBJ2-7, with D unresolved. V lost 5 bases and J 1 base, leaving 9 bases between the germline ends. Germline V lookup: CDR1 MNHEY, CDR2 SMNVEV (reference sequence). The CDR3 extends over 13 amino acids. CDR3 coding DNA: TGTGCCAGCAGTCTTGGCATATCCTACGAGCAGTACTTC. Residues: CASSLGISYEQYF.